These 8 T cell receptor beta chains came from one sample sequenced in a study of T cells in Graves' hyperthyroidism and ophthalmopathy. RNA transcripts gave rise to amplified TCR beta CDR3 regions. TCR CDR3 regions were first amplified by RT-PCR with HTBI primers. TCRdb re-analysed the multiplex PCR reads in MiXCR, keeping a single row per CDR3 protein. The sample gives 280,000 or so distinct CDR3 sequences, around a quarter of which show up once; about 30% is in the top ten. The specimen was blood. Receptors originate from a man aged 40-49 years with Graves' hyperthyroidism that later progressed to Graves' ophthalmopathy.

Ten or more counts support this clonotype. V usage is TRBV11-2 and J usage is TRBJ2-4; D is undetermined. This CDR3 contains 13 residues. Trimming shortened V by 5 bases and J by 6 bases, and 11 bases separated the two germline ends. Looked up from germline, CDR1 is SGHAT and CDR2 is FQNNGV. The chain's CDR3 is CASSARLGNIQYF. The CDR3 DNA follows: TGTGCCAGCAGCGCCAGACTCGGAAACATTCAGTACTTC.

This clonotype was found many times. The chain employs TRBV6-5 and TRBJ1-2, with 10 bases matching TRBD1. V dropped 8 bases and J dropped 6; count of bases not matched to a gene: 0. The CDR3 length is 11 residues. Germline V CDR1 and CDR2: MNHEY, SVGAGI. The CDR3 reads CASGTGDGYTF. DNA for the CDR3: TGTGCCAGCGGGACAGGGGATGGCTACACCTTC.

CDR3 sequence (DNA): TGTGCCAGCAGGAGCGGGACAGGGGGAGAAGAGACCCAGTACTTC. It encodes CASRSGTGGEETQYF. V and J are TRBV6-2 or TRBV6-3 and TRBJ2-5, with 11 bases lining up with TRBD1. Germline CDR1 reads MNHEY; CDR2 reads SVGEGT. The J segment lost 3 bases and the V segment lost 6 bases, leaving 6 bases of the junction unmatched. The CDR3 is 15 amino acids.

Many counts were recorded for this clonotype. V gene TRBV27 combines with J gene TRBJ2-7; 8 nucleotides match TRBD2. V lost 7 bases and J lost 3; bases outside the gene matches: 5. Germline values: CDR1 MNHEY, CDR2 SMNVEV (reference sequence). This CDR3 region has 13 residues. CDR3 region: CASKRAGVYEQYF. In DNA form, the CDR3 reads TGTGCCAGCAAGCGAGCGGGAGTCTACGAGCAGTACTTC.

This clonotype was counted ten times or more. V usage is TRBV10-3 and J usage is TRBJ2-5; 8 nucleotides line up with TRBD2. CDR3 size: 19 residues. Trimming at V came to 3 bases and at J to 5 bases, leaving 20 bases not matched to a gene. Germline values: CDR1 ENHRY, CDR2 SYGVKD. The chain's CDR3 is CAISDAFPVGLAGAETQYF. The DNA for the CDR3 is TGTGCCATCAGTGACGCTTTCCCGGTTGGGCTAGCGGGCGCGGAGACCCAGTACTTC.

This clonotype was picked up many times. This likely comes from a read error, as the CDR3 has no conserved phenylalanine or tryptophan at its end. The chain recombines TRBV19 with TRBJ1-1; 8 bases align to TRBD1. The CDR3 spans 15 residues. Germline CDR1 LNHDA, CDR2 SQIVND (reference sequence). After removal of 1 base from V and 5 bases from J, the junction contained 6 bases not matched to a gene. As DNA, the CDR3 is TGTGCCAGTAGTATAGTTAACACAGGGGGTACTGAAGCTTTCCTT. It encodes CASSIVNTGGTEAFL.

This clonotype was recorded at least ten times. The CDR3 DNA reads TGTGCCACCAGCAGAGAGCCAGGGAAGCAGCCCCAGCATTTT. It translates to CATSREPGKQPQHF. The chain links TRBV15 to TRBJ1-5; possibly TRBD1 for D (5 bases). Germline CDR1 is LNHNV and CDR2 is YYDKDF (reference sequence). The CDR3 has 14 residues. Trimming left V 0 bases short and J 7 bases short, with 10 bases between.

This clonotype was seen ten or more times. The chain combines TRBV6-5 with TRBJ1-5, with a possible D match to TRBD1 (6 bases). The V gene's germline CDR1 is MNHEY and CDR2 SVGAGI. The CDR3 spans 16 residues. V lost 0 bases to trimming and J lost 5 bases, with 14 bases between them. The DNA of the CDR3 is TGTGCCAGCAGTTACTCGCAAGGGGGAGTAGATCAGCCCCAGCATTTT. It is translated as CASSYSQGGVDQPQHF.